This T cell receptor (beta chain) was sequenced for a study of response to subunit inactivated influenza vaccine (dated by TCRdb to 2016 to 2019). A note on the overall study: Deep quantitative profiling of the T cell receptor repertoire was used in the study to follow responses to a trivalent subunit inactivated influenza vaccine. Overall study outcomes, separate from this receptor: It was suggested by the authors that each seasonal influenza vaccination may recruit only a limited number of new T cells.

Trimming at the junction amounts to 7 bases on V and 3 bases on J, and the germline ends lie 10 bases apart. The cysteine opens and the phenylalanine closes a CDR3 of 13 amino acids. CDR3 DNA is the only sequence kept; it has 39 bases, read in frame from the first base. CDR1 and CDR2, per the germline V gene (reference sequence), are LNHDA and SQIVND. Receptors were amplified or captured by RT-PCR. The sequencer was an Illumina HiSeq 2500. The public reads were reprocessed in TCRdb via fastp at Q25 and MiXCR, keeping in-frame beta chains. Identical CDR3 proteins give one entry, which carries the most common genes and DNA. The sample data list roughly 150,000 distinct CDR3 sequences, and 11% of these were observed just once. The top ten clonotypes cover 9.5% to 15% of the sample. On this clonotype itself: Its target antigen remains unknown. Base qualities are missing; no much larger clone stands one base away.

The intended sense of this specimen's time point label: around 47 days after influenza vaccine administration. This clonotype originated in a man over 45 who received an inactivated influenza vaccine. Donor details come from another sample of the same person, matched by shared clones. The chain is assembled from TRBV19 and TRBJ1-5; the D gene cannot be resolved reliably. The source material was non-naive T cells sorted from PBMCs, sampled more than 35 days after vaccination. In light of the paper, this sample's cell subset or site label describes: memory T cell fraction. Here the CDR3 is given as CASMYRLNQPQHF. The DNA is as follows: TGTGCCAGTATGTACAGACTCAATCAGCCCCAGCATTTT.